This TCR beta chain originates from a study of shared clonotypes between healthy human individuals. CD8 cells classed as naive were CD45RO-negative and positively selected for CCR7, excluding terminally differentiated effector memory CD45RA+ cells. In regard to this clone: Its antigen is unidentified.

The V gene's germline CDR1 is LNHDA and CDR2 SQIVND (reference sequence). CDR3 size: 17 residues. The germline V and J ends were trimmed by 4 bases and 3 bases, with 19 bases remaining between them. Study findings and constraints: Read depth was anticipated to influence clonotype sharing among donors.

Method: immunoSEQ multiplex PCR; TCRdb's copy keeps in-frame clones and lacks some. The table includes about 2.2 million clones, 93% detected once. Sequencing used naive CD8+ T cells from PBMCs. This TCR was recovered from a man younger than 35 in good health. Some clones in this sample may be carry-over from other donors' samples. The chain links TRBV19 to TRBJ2-1; D is ambiguous. The CDR3 loop is CASSTSLGPSFYNEQFF. As DNA, the CDR3 is TGTGCCAGTAGTACGAGTCTCGGACCCTCCTTCTACAATGAGCAGTTCTTC.